This TCR beta chain was observed in a study of CD8 T cells in Susac syndrome. With random hexamers, roughly 0.45 to 1 ug RNA was reverse transcribed. It was immunoSEQ multiplex PCR that amplified TCR beta CDR3 across 54 Vbeta and 13 Jbeta. Each CDR3 protein is one row after TCRdb ran MiXCR on the immunoSEQ multiplex PCR reads. In the table there are about 300,000 distinct CDR3 sequences, roughly 85% of which are singletons. CDR1 DFQATT and CDR2 SNEGSKA come from the germline V gene (reference sequence). V was pared by 2 bases and J by 0 bases, with 7 bases between. The CDR3 is made up of 13 amino acids. Negative isolation yielded CD4+ and CD8+ T cells, and FACS enriched TEMRA cells.

Sequenced sample: CD8+ T cells from PBMCs. J is TRBJ1-1 and V is TRBV20-1; no reliable D call. The sequence was obtained from a human donor with multiple sclerosis. The CDR3 is CSARQILNTEAFF. DNA for the CDR3: TGCAGTGCTAGACAGATTTTGAACACTGAAGCTTTCTTT.